The sequence of this TCR beta chain was determined in a study of tumor-infiltrating lymphocytes in oesophageal squamous cell carcinoma. One entry per CDR3 protein results from TCRdb running MiXCR on the PCR reads. The sample includes about 17,000 distinct CDR3 sequences, roughly 50% of them seen just once. Details on this clonotype: Since no conserved phenylalanine or tryptophan closes the CDR3, a read error is the likely cause.

V was clipped by 3 bases and J by 5 bases; unmatched bases: 7. The V gene's germline CDR1 is MNHNS and CDR2 SASEGT. The CDR3 runs 15 residues. The sequence was collected from a female donor with esophageal squamous cell carcinoma. Sequenced sample: normal esophageal tissue next to the tumor. V gene TRBV6-1 combines with J gene TRBJ2-3, with 8 positions matching TRBD2. CDR3 nucleotides: TGTGCCAGCAGTGACCGCCCGGGAGGGTTAGATACGCAGTATTGT. Translated: CASSDRPGGLDTQYC.